This TCR beta chain was identified in a study of identifying expanded T cells in peripheral blood. A note on this clone: Its antigen is undetermined.

Healthy donors had no documented immune events, such as infections, while sampled. Trimming at V came to 8 bases and at J to 6 bases, leaving 0 bases not matched to a gene. The germline gives CDR1 ENHRY, CDR2 SYGVKD. This CDR3 region has 12 residues. The data were produced by immunoSEQ multiplex PCR, yet TCRdb's version contains in-frame clones alone and is incomplete. The sample yields tens of thousands of clones, 80% to 85% seen once. Points from the study as a whole: Across healthy donors, higher total template counts meant significantly greater roughly two-week count variance. Technical replicates showed roughly 1.2 changed clones; around two weeks roughly 18; four weeks 19.

The rearrangement links TRBV10-3 to TRBJ2-1; 11 nucleotides line up with TRBD1. What was sequenced was blood. The sequence was collected from a person aged 18-69 years in good health. The CDR3: CAIGTGGNEQFF. The CDR3 bases are TGTGCCATCGGGACAGGGGGCAATGAGCAGTTCTTC.